In its sample, the clone carrying this TCR beta chain was seen a few times. The sample is drawn from a study of control samples from healthy donors and cancer patients. This table comes from immunoSEQ multiplex PCR, and its TCRdb copy is limited to in-frame clones, with some not included. The table has about 120,000 clones, roughly 88% seen once. CDR1 LNHDA and CDR2 SQIVND come from the germline V gene (reference sequence). Trimming removed 5 bases at V and 0 bases at J, with 11 bases between. The CDR3 covers 15 residues. The receptor comes from a woman between 55 and 75 years old with lung cancer. Material for sequencing was PBMCs. This chain links TRBV19 with TRBJ1-5, with no clear D. The CDR3 spells CASSLGVYSNQPQHF. The CDR3 region has the DNA TGTGCCAGTAGTCTTGGGGTTTATAGCAATCAGCCCCAGCATTTT.